This T cell receptor (beta chain) stems from a study of CD4+ T cells in melanoma. Study-wide results and limits: CD8+ T cell, macrophage and B cell function reportedly correlated with neoantigen-specific CD4+ T cells.

The germline gives CDR1 DFQATT, CDR2 SNEGSKA (reference sequence). The V gene lost 5 bases and the J gene lost 5 bases, with 9 bases spanning the gap. This CDR3 is built from 11 residues. The assay was immunoSEQ multiplex PCR, and TCRdb's table has in-frame clones only and misses some. The table records 20,000 to 25,000 clones, roughly 80% of them present only once. On this clone: The target antigen is unknown.

The source is a human donor with melanoma. The sequencing sample was made of cells from a culture (not recorded whether cultured in vitro). This chain uses TRBV20-1 with TRBJ2-5; maybe TRBD1 (5 bases). The CDR3 reads CSAGKGETQYF. CDR3 nucleotide sequence: TGCAGTGCTGGCAAGGGGGAGACCCAGTACTTC.